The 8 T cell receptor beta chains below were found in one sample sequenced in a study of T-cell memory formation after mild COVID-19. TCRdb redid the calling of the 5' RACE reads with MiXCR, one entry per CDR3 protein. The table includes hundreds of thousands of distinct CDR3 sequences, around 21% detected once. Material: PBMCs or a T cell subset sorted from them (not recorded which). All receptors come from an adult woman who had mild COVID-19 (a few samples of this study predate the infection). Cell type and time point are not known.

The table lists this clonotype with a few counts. The chain's CDR3 is CASSSRTGLKDEQYF. CDR3 sequence (DNA): TGTGCCAGTAGTTCGCGGACAGGCCTGAAGGACGAGCAGTACTTC. The chain couples TRBV19 to TRBJ2-7; 7 nucleotides align to TRBD1. J lost 5 bases, V lost 5 bases, and 12 bases had no gene match. The V gene's germline CDR1 is LNHDA and CDR2 SQIVND (reference sequence). This CDR3 is 15 amino acids long.

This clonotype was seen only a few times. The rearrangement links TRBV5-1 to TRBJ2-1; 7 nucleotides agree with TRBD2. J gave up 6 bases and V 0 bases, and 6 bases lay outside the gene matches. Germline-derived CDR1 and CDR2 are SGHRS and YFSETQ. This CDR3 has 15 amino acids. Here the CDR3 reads CASSLAGRGSNEQFF. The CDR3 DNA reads TGCGCCAGCAGCTTGGCCGGGCGGGGGAGCAATGAGCAGTTCTTC.

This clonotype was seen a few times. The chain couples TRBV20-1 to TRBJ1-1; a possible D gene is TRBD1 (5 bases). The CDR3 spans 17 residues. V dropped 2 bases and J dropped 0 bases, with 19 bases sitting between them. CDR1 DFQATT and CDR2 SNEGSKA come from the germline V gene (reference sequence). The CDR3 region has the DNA TGCAGTGCTAGACATTGGGGCAGAAGGGCAGTGAACACTGAAGCTTTCTTT. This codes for CSARHWGRRAVNTEAFF.

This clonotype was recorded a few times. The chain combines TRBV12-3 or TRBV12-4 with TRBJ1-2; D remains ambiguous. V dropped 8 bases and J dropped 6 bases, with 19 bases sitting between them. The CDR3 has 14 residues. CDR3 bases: TGTGCCAGCCGCTCGGCGGGTGACGGAAATGGCTACACCTTC. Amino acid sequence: CASRSAGDGNGYTF.

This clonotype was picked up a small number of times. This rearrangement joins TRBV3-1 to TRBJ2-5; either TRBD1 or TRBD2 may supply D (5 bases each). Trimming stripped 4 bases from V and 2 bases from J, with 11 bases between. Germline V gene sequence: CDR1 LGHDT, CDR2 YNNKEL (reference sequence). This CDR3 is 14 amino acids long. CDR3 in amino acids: CASSPGTYQETQYF. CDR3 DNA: TGTGCCAGCAGCCCCGGGACGTATCAAGAGACCCAGTACTTC.

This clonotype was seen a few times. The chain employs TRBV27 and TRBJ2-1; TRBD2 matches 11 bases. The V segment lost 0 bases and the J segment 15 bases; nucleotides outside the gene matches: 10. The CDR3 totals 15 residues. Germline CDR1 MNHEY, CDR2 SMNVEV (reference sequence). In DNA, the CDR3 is TGTGCCAGCAGTTTATCGTTGCTAGCGGGAGGCCTACGGTTCTTC. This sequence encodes CASSLSLLAGGLRFF.

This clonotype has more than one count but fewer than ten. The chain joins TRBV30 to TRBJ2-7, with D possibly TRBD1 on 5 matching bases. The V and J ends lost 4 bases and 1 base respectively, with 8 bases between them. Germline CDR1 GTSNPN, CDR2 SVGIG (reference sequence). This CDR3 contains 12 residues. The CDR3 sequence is CAWTPGSYEQYF. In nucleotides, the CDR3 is TGTGCCTGGACCCCAGGGTCCTACGAGCAGTACTTC.

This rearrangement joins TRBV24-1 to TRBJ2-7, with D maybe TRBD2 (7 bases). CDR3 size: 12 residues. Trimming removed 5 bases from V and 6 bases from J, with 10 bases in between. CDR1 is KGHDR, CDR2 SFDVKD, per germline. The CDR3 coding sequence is TGTGCCACCAGTGTAAGGGGGGGCGAGCAGTACTTC. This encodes CATSVRGGEQYF.